The 4 T cell receptor beta chains below were found in one sample sequenced in a study of cytomegalovirus exposure and HLA in healthy donors. PCR was performed using 60 Vbeta and 13 Jbeta primers. The assay was immunoSEQ multiplex PCR, and TCRdb's table has in-frame clones only and misses some. This sample has 150,000 to 200,000 clones, with approximately 80% found just once. Sequenced sample: PBMCs. Receptors originate from a man aged 18 to 30 in good health and CMV-seropositive.

This clone has only one observation. The chain couples TRBV9 to TRBJ2-2; D might be TRBD2 (6 bases). Germline loops: CDR1 SGDLS, CDR2 YYNGEE. Trimming took 0 bases from V and 3 from J, leaving 9 bases between them. The CDR3 extends over 15 amino acids. The CDR3 DNA follows: TGTGCCAGCAGCGTAGTAGGCGGGGACACCGGGGAGCTGTTTTTT. Its translation: CASSVVGGDTGELFF.

The CDR3 is CASSPRSTNEKLFF. In DNA, the CDR3 is TGCGCCAGCAGCCCGCGATCAACTAATGAAAAACTGTTTTTT. The rearrangement joins TRBV5-1 to TRBJ1-4; no clear D. This CDR3 is built from 14 residues. Germline CDR1 is SGHRS and CDR2 is YFSETQ. With 4 bases removed from V and 0 bases from J, the gap between germline ends came to 7 bases.

The chain carries TRBV5-4 and TRBJ2-7; D unclear. V dropped 4 bases and J dropped 6 bases, with 8 bases sitting between them. The CDR3 is made up of 11 amino acids. CDR1 and CDR2 from the germline V gene are SGHNT and YYREEE (reference sequence). The CDR3 protein is CASSKFGEQYF. In DNA form, the CDR3 reads TGTGCCAGCAGCAAGTTCGGCGAGCAGTACTTC.

J is TRBJ1-1 and V is TRBV4-2; D remains unclear. Trimming shortened V by 2 bases and J by 0 bases, and 16 bases separated the two germline ends. This CDR3 has 17 amino acids. The V gene's germline CDR1 is LGHNA and CDR2 YNFKEQ. CDR3 bases: TGTGCCAGCAGCCAACCCGACCATACAGCAGTGAACACTGAAGCTTTCTTT. Residues: CASSQPDHTAVNTEAFF.